Included here is one TCR beta chain sequence, with context. Its cognate antigen is unknown. Primers included in the PCR were 60 Vbeta and 13 Jbeta primers. In the study's own analysis: The count from a later analysis was some 83 million unique TCR beta chains, some 10 million of them shared. Only in-frame clones appear in the TCRdb table, and some are missing; sequencing was by immunoSEQ multiplex PCR. The DNA gave D and trimming, while V, J and clone size come from that table. The sample data list around 120,000 clones. The sample is drawn from a study of cytomegalovirus exposure and HLA in healthy donors. Study-wide findings and caveats: A reported reduction in N-insertions relative to the roughly 700-donor mean was seen in an Asian-associated ancestry cluster in a later analysis. In an earlier analysis, in several hundred donors, most V segments appeared productive either ~87% or ~30% of the time. Most TCRs appeared rarely, but some public TCRs recurred in many donors.

The CDR3 runs to 20 residues. The germline V gene encodes CDR1 SGHNT and CDR2 YYREEE (reference sequence). V lost 4 bases to trimming and J lost 0 bases; unmatched junction nucleotides: 18. The gene calls are TRBV5-4 and TRBJ2-7; 11 bases line up with TRBD2. This receptor was obtained from a man aged 50-60 years in good health and CMV-seronegative. Sequencing was done on a sample of PBMCs. CDR3 amino acids: CASSAGGASSGRTGSYEQYF. The CDR3 DNA reads as TGTGCCAGCAGCGCGGGCGGAGCGTCTAGCGGGAGGACCGGCTCCTACGAGCAGTACTTC.